This TCR beta chain was captured in a study of regulatory T cells in long-lasting Graves disease. This clonotype was counted ten times or more. This sample's time point: newly diagnosed GD, antithyroid drugs for less than 3 months. Isolated PBMC RNA provided the starting material for the TCR library. CDR3 size: 17 residues. Germline V CDR1 and CDR2: SGHTA, FQGNSA. Deletions cut 5 bases from V and 1 base from J, with 17 bases between. Building of the TCR beta libraries involved iRepertoire HTBI primers and Arm-PCR of CDR3 regions. TCRdb re-analysed the multiplex PCR reads in MiXCR, keeping a single row per CDR3 protein. The table records 350,000 to 550,000 distinct CDR3 sequences, about a sixth of them present only once. Another study also made use of these data, one on T cells in Graves' hyperthyroidism and ophthalmopathy.

Here the sequenced sample was peripheral blood mononuclear cells (PBMCs), taken at new diagnosis, from a patient treated with antithyroid drugs. The receptor's source is a young woman with Graves disease. The chain is built from TRBV7-2 and TRBJ2-2; tentatively, D is TRBD1 (5 bases). DNA of the CDR3: TGTGCCAGCAGCCCAGGGTCGGCACCCGGGAACACCGGGGAGCTGTTTTTT. Protein product: CASSPGSAPGNTGELFF.